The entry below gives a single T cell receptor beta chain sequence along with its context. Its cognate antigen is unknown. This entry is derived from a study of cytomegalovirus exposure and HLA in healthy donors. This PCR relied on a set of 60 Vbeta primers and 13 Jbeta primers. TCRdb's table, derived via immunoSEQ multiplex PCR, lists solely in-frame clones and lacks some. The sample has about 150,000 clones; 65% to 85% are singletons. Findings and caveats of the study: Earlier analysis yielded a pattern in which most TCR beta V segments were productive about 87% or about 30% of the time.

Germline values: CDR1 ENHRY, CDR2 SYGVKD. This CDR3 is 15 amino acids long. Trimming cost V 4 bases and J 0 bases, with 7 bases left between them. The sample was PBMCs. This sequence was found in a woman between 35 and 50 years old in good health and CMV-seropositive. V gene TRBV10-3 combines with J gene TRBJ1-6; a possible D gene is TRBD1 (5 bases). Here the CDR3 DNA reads TGTGCCATCAGTGGAGACAGCTCCTATAATTCACCCCTCCACTTT. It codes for CAISGDSSYNSPLHF.